This T cell receptor (beta chain) was captured in a study of T cells in Graves' hyperthyroidism and ophthalmopathy. Study-wide points: Blood held most thyroid clonotypes expanded above 0.001 frequency. Ophthalmopathy was distinguished from stable hyperthyroidism by 13 V-J signatures.

The PBMCs were sourced from fresh peripheral blood (approximately 10 ml). This clonotype was observed at least ten times. Its antigen is not identified. The CDR3 extends over 15 amino acids. V dropped 5 bases and J dropped 4; count of bases not matched to a gene: 9. The germline CDR1 and CDR2 sequences are SGHTA and FQGTGA. RNA transcripts gave rise to amplified TCR beta CDR3 regions. A set of HTBI primers served as the primers for a first-round RT-PCR of the TCR CDR3. MiXCR, applied by TCRdb to the multiplex PCR reads, yields one record per CDR3 protein. The sample comprises 490,000 or so distinct CDR3 sequences, around a fifth of which are singletons, and about half rests with the top ten.

The sample taken for sequencing was blood. The sequence derives from a woman in her 70s with Graves' ophthalmopathy. The chain is built from TRBV7-3 and TRBJ2-7; 9 bases agree with TRBD2. CDR3 nucleotide sequence: TGTGCCAGCAGCCCCGGTAGCGGGAGTAAATACGAGCAGTACTTC. This encodes CASSPGSGSKYEQYF.